The present entry profiles one T cell receptor beta chain with its context. The data originate from a study of cytomegalovirus exposure and HLA in healthy donors. This CDR3 has 16 amino acids. Unmatched junction bases numbered 9, after V lost 5 bases and J lost 1 base. The V gene's germline CDR1 is SGDLS and CDR2 YYNGEE. The PCR ran on 60 Vbeta and 13 Jbeta primers. Method: immunoSEQ multiplex PCR; TCRdb's copy keeps in-frame clones and lacks some. The sample lists about 190,000 clones, roughly 80% seen once, with approximately 3.9% in the top ten. This TCR was recovered from a man aged 50-59 years in good health and CMV-seronegative. The sequenced sample was PBMCs. This chain connects TRBV9 to TRBJ1-1; TRBD1 matches at 9 bases. CDR3 in amino acids: CASSFSQGAGNTEAFF. Written as DNA, the CDR3 is TGTGCCAGCAGTTTTTCACAGGGGGCAGGGAACACTGAAGCTTTCTTT.